These T cell receptor beta chains were read from a single sample in a study of T cells in Graves' hyperthyroidism and ophthalmopathy. TCRdb re-called the multiplex PCR reads through MiXCR, storing one row per CDR3 protein. The sample has around 300,000 distinct CDR3 sequences; about an eighth are singletons. The sample was blood. The receptor set was obtained from a young woman with Graves' hyperthyroidism that later progressed to Graves' ophthalmopathy. The CDR3 runs from the conserved cysteine through the conserved F or W. A D gene is named only where the DNA matches it firmly. Size values are once, few and many counts, or a class for expanded clones, and some rows have none.

TGTGCCAGCAGTTATACAGGCTACACTGAAGCTTTCTTT	CASSYTGYTEAFF	13	TRBJ1-1	-	-	TRBV6-1
TGTGCCAGCAGCTTAAGTAACTACAATGAGCAGTTCTTC	CASSLSNYNEQFF	13	TRBJ2-1	many	-	TRBV11-2
TGTGCCAGCAGCTTCGGGACTAGCGGGAGAGATGGGGAGACCCAGTACTTC	CASSFGTSGRDGETQYF	17	TRBJ2-5	many	TRBD2	TRBV7-9
TGTGCCAGCAGTTACTCTGTGGGGACAACCCAAGAGACCCAGTACTTC	CASSYSVGTTQETQYF	16	TRBJ2-5	many	-	TRBV6-2/TRBV6-3
TGCAGTGCTACCCCGGGCAGTGAAAGTGGCTACACCTTC	CSATPGSESGYTF	13	TRBJ1-2	-	-	TRBV20-1
TGTGCCAGCAGCCCCGGCGACAGGGTCCAAGAGACCCAGTACTTC	CASSPGDRVQETQYF	15	TRBJ2-5	many	TRBD1	TRBV13
TGTGCCAGCAGCCAAGACAACAGGGTAGGGGGCTACACCTTC	CASSQDNRVGGYTF	14	TRBJ1-2	few	-	TRBV3-1
TGTGCCAGCAGTTTATCGAGCAGGTTGGAAAAACTGTTTTTT	CASSLSSRLEKLFF	14	TRBJ1-4	many	-	TRBV27
TGTGCCAGCAGCTTCCGCGGGGGGCACGGGGCCAACGTCCTGACTTTC	CASSFRGGHGANVLTF	16	TRBJ2-6	few	TRBD2	TRBV5-6
TGCGCCAGCAGTCCCGATCGGGGAAGGGCAGATACGCAGTATTTT	CASSPDRGRADTQYF	15	TRBJ2-3	few	-	TRBV5-1
TGTGCCAGCAGTTACACGGGACTAGCGGGAAGGAAGAACAATGAGCAGTTCTTC	CASSYTGLAGRKNNEQFF	18	TRBJ2-1	-	TRBD2	TRBV6-5
TGTGCCAGCAGAAGTACGACCATGGCAGAAATTTCCTACAATGAGCAGTTCTTC	CASRSTTMAEISYNEQFF	18	TRBJ2-1	many	-	TRBV7-9
TGCGCCAGCTTCCCGGTGGGCGGGAGGGGGTACAATGAGCAGTTCTTC	CASFPVGGRGYNEQFF	16	TRBJ2-1	few	TRBD2	TRBV4-1
TGTGCCAGCAGCTTGGTCTCCGGGAGGTCGGGCTACAATGAGCAGTTCTTC	CASSLVSGRSGYNEQFF	17	TRBJ2-1	few	TRBD2	TRBV5-4
TGTGCCATCGCCGGGACTATAACAGATACGCAGTATTTT	CAIAGTITDTQYF	13	TRBJ2-3	many	TRBD2	TRBV10-3
TGTGCCAGCAGCTGGGGGACATTTCAAGAGACCCAGTACTTC	CASSWGTFQETQYF	14	TRBJ2-5	many	-	TRBV5-6
TGTGCCAGCAGAAAGGGCCCAGAGTTGGACAGGGCTCACTTC	CASRKGPELDRAHF	14	TRBJ2-7	many	TRBD1	TRBV7-6
TGTGCCAGTAGTATTAACCCTCTCTCCTACGAGCAGTACTTC	CASSINPLSYEQYF	14	TRBJ2-7	-	-	TRBV19
TGCAGTGCCAAGAGCCTGACTGGGGCCAACGTCCTGACTTTC	CSAKSLTGANVLTF	14	TRBJ2-6	many	-	TRBV20-1
TGTGCCAGCGGCCTTGGGGGGGCCCCCACCTACGAGCAGTACTTC	CASGLGGAPTYEQYF	15	TRBJ2-7	many	-	TRBV6-2/TRBV6-3
TGTGCCAGCAGAAGACAGGGTACCAATGAGCAGTTCTTC	CASRRQGTNEQFF	13	TRBJ2-1	many	TRBD1	TRBV7-2
TGTGCCAGCAGCAGGACAACGGGCACAGATACGCAGTATTTT	CASSRTTGTDTQYF	14	TRBJ2-3	many	-	TRBV12-3/TRBV12-4
TGTGCCAGCGGCCGACAGGGCTACGAGCAGTACTTC	CASGRQGYEQYF	12	TRBJ2-7	few	TRBD1	TRBV5-6
TGTGCCAGCAGCTTTATTCAGGGGGGTCATGGCTACACCTTC	CASSFIQGGHGYTF	14	TRBJ1-2	-	TRBD1	TRBV7-9
TGTGCCAGCTCACCGCCAAGCTGGGGTGCCTCCTACGAGCAGTACTTC	CASSPPSWGASYEQYF	16	TRBJ2-7	few	-	TRBV18
TGCAGTGCGGGACTACCGGGGCAAGAGACCCAGTACTTC	CSAGLPGQETQYF	13	TRBJ2-5	many	TRBD2	TRBV20-1
TGTGCCAGCAGTTTCAAGACCTGGGGCAAAAACATTCAGTACTTC	CASSFKTWGKNIQYF	15	TRBJ2-4	many	-	TRBV28
TGTGCCAGCAGCCAGGGAAACACCATATATTTT	CASSQGNTIYF	11	TRBJ1-3	many	-	TRBV3-1
TGTGCCAGCAGTGGGATGGAGACCCAGTACTTC	CASSGMETQYF	11	TRBJ2-5	many	-	TRBV27
TGTGCCAGCAGTTTTGACTTTGGGGACGGGGCCTACGAGCAGTACTTC	CASSFDFGDGAYEQYF	16	TRBJ2-7	few	-	TRBV28
TGTGCCACCAGTGATTACACAGATTATGGCTACACCTTC	CATSDYTDYGYTF	13	TRBJ1-2	few	-	TRBV24-1
TGTGCCAGTAGTGACCTCCCAGGGAGATTCTACGAGCAGTACTTC	CASSDLPGRFYEQYF	15	TRBJ2-7	-	-	TRBV19
TGTGCTAGTGGTTTGGGGTTCAGCGCAGATACGCAGTATTTT	CASGLGFSADTQYF	14	TRBJ2-3	many	-	TRBV12-5
TGTGCCAGCAGCTTAGGGGTCGAAAACATTCAGTACTTC	CASSLGVENIQYF	13	TRBJ2-4	many	-	TRBV7-9
TGTGCCATAGCGGGAGGACGGGGCACAGATACGCAGTATTTT	CAIAGGRGTDTQYF	14	TRBJ2-3	many	TRBD2	TRBV6-1
TGTGCCAGCAGCTCTATGGGGAGTCAGCCCCAGCATTTT	CASSSMGSQPQHF	13	TRBJ1-5	many	-	TRBV7-2
TGCAGTGCCCCAGCGGGGGGGGGGGGCCACACAGATACGCAGTATTTT	CSAPAGGGGHTDTQYF	16	TRBJ2-3	-	TRBD2	TRBV20-1
TGCGCCAGCAGCTTGTCACTAGACTACGAGCAGTACTTC	CASSLSLDYEQYF	13	TRBJ2-7	many	-	TRBV5-1
TGTGCCAGCAGCGGGGGGGGAGCAACTAATGAAAAACTGTTTTTT	CASSGGGATNEKLFF	15	TRBJ1-4	-	-	TRBV7-2
TGTGCCAGCTCGCCCCCCCCTAGCGGGAGGACTCGGTACGAGCAGTACTTC	CASSPPPSGRTRYEQYF	17	TRBJ2-7	-	TRBD2	TRBV18
TGCAGTGCTAGAGATTACGCGGACACCTACGAGCAGTACTTC	CSARDYADTYEQYF	14	TRBJ2-7	many	-	TRBV20-1
TGTGCCAGCAGCCAGGGCGGGAAACAAGAGACCCAGTACTTC	CASSQGGKQETQYF	14	TRBJ2-5	many	-	TRBV7-2
TGTGCCAGTAGCGCGGGAGGGGTGTACGAGCAGTACTTC	CASSAGGVYEQYF	13	TRBJ2-7	few	TRBD2	TRBV19
TGTGCCAGCAGCTCAAGTCTAGCGGGAACAACCAATGAGCAGTTCTTC	CASSSSLAGTTNEQFF	16	TRBJ2-1	-	TRBD2	TRBV7-2
TGTGCCAGCAGCCAAGCCAAGGGGATTTCGAACACCGGGGAGCTGTTTTTT	CASSQAKGISNTGELFF	17	TRBJ2-2	many	-	TRBV3-1
TGTGCCAGCAAAAAGGGCGGAACCTACGAGCAGTACTTC	CASKKGGTYEQYF	13	TRBJ2-7	many	-	TRBV11-2
TGTGCCAGCAGTCGGACAGGGGGCGCGTGGAGCAATCAGCCCCAGCATTTT	CASSRTGGAWSNQPQHF	17	TRBJ1-5	many	TRBD1	TRBV12-3/TRBV12-4